The 4 T cell receptor beta chains below were found in one sample sequenced in a study of shared clonotypes between healthy human individuals. CD45RO-negative, CCR7-positively selected cells formed the naive CD8 fraction, excluding terminally differentiated effector memory CD45RA+ cells. Repertoires were generated with immunoSEQ multiplex PCR, while TCRdb's copy carries only in-frame clones and drops some. This sample carries over 2 million clones, around 96% of them seen once, and the ten largest clones take around 1.1%. Sequencing was done on a sample of naive CD8+ T cells sorted from blood. These receptor sequences come from a man between 18 and 35 years old in good health.

This chain connects TRBV10-1 to TRBJ2-2; D is unresolved. CDR3 length: 13 residues. CDR1 and CDR2 (germline): WNHNN, SYGVQD (reference sequence). The V end was cut by 3 bases, the J end by 3 bases, with 5 bases between. The CDR3 protein is CASSDEYTGELFF. In DNA, the CDR3 is TGCGCCAGCAGTGACGAGTACACCGGGGAGCTGTTTTTT.

The chain carries TRBV13 and TRBJ2-1, with TRBD1 matching 11 bases. With V trimmed by 2 bases and J by 7 bases, 1 base remained unmatched. Germline values: CDR1 PRHDT, CDR2 FYEKMQ (reference sequence). The CDR3 sequence is 14 residues long. The CDR3 loop is CASSLWDRGNEQFF. CDR3 nucleotide sequence: TGTGCCAGCAGCTTATGGGACAGGGGGAATGAGCAGTTCTTC. The full variable domain, with the rest looked up from reference TRBV13 and TRBJ2-1, is AAGVIQSPRHLIKEKRETATLKCYPIPRHDTVYWYQQGPGQDPQFLISFYEKMQSDKGSIPDRFSAQQFSDYHSELNMSSLELGDSALYFCASSLWDRGNEQFFGPGTRLTVL.

Comment on this clone: Different DNA sequences within this sample yield the same CDR3. This rearrangement joins TRBV7-9 to TRBJ2-5, with a weak D call TRBD2 (6 bases). CDR1 is SEHNR, CDR2 FQNEAQ, per germline (reference sequence). The CDR3 contains 14 residues. V lost 5 bases and J lost 5, with 15 bases in between. The CDR3 DNA follows: TGTGCCAGCAGCCTCTCGCTAGGAGGGGAGACCCAGTACTTC. Translating it yields CASSLSLGGETQYF.

On this clone itself: Other DNA sequences within the sample encode an identical CDR3. The rearrangement joins TRBV6-5 to TRBJ1-1; D is unresolved. Germline-derived CDR1 and CDR2 are MNHEY and SVGAGI. The V and J ends lost 0 bases and 5 bases respectively, with 7 bases between them. This CDR3 is built from 13 residues. The CDR3: CASSYSRDTEAFF. The DNA of the CDR3 is TGTGCCAGCAGTTACTCTAGGGATACTGAAGCTTTCTTT.